Following are 13 T cell receptor beta chains from one sample sequenced in a study of blood T cell repertoires in COVID-19 (dated by TCRdb to about 2020). Libraries were made using the immunoSEQ multiplex PCR assay. The table comes from immuneACCESS by way of TCRdb, which keeps in-frame sequences with V and J called. Part of the clones is missing from these tables; in studies checked, under half for an unresolved V gene and the rest for unknown reasons. The sample table records around 150,000 clones; about 93% of these occur just once. The ten top clones hold about 5% of the sample. Input material: peripheral blood. The receptors here all came from a woman aged 45-65 years with acute or convalescent COVID-19.

This chain uses TRBV3-1 (or the pseudogene TRBV3-2) with TRBJ1-5, with D hard to call. CDR3 length equals 14 residues. Per germline, CDR1 LGHDT and CDR2 YNNKEL (reference sequence). The V gene lost 0 bases and the J gene lost 3 bases, with 6 bases spanning the gap. As DNA, the CDR3 is TGTGCCAGCAGCCAAGAGCAGTTCAATCAGCCCCAGCATTTT. This sequence encodes CASSQEQFNQPQHF.

The chain is built from TRBV19 and TRBJ2-2, with D perhaps matching TRBD1 (5 bases). Trimming removed 5 bases at V and 3 bases at J, with 10 bases between. The CDR3 is made up of 14 amino acids. Germline lookup yields CDR1 LNHDA and CDR2 SQIVND (reference sequence). CDR3 coding DNA: TGTGCCAGTAGTCCAGGGAAGGACACCGGGGAGCTGTTTTTT. Protein product: CASSPGKDTGELFF.

The rearrangement uses TRBV19 and TRBJ1-1; D not resolved. Germline V lookup: CDR1 LNHDA, CDR2 SQIVND (reference sequence). The CDR3 extends over 13 amino acids. V lost 8 bases, J lost 1 base, and 11 bases lay in between. The CDR3 loop is CASGLLSNTEAFF. The CDR3 coding sequence is TGTGCCAGTGGGCTTCTATCGAACACTGAAGCTTTCTTT.

The rearrangement joins TRBV18 to TRBJ1-5; perhaps TRBD1 as D (6 bases). The V gene lost 2 bases and the J gene lost 7 bases, with 6 bases spanning the gap. The CDR3 is 12 residues long. Germline V gene sequence: CDR1 KGHSH, CDR2 LQKENI. CDR3 loop: CASSPGGQPQHF. As DNA, the CDR3 is TGTGCCAGCTCACCAGGGGGCCAGCCCCAGCATTTT.

CDR3 in amino acids: CASSLQSYNEQFF. CDR3 coding DNA: TGTGCCAGCAGCTTACAGTCGTACAATGAGCAGTTCTTC. The chain recombines TRBV7-8 with TRBJ2-1, with D unclear. Germline V lookup: CDR1 SGHVS, CDR2 FQNEAQ. The germline V and J ends were trimmed by 2 bases and 4 bases, with 6 bases remaining between them. This CDR3 has 13 residues.

This chain uses TRBV6-4 with TRBJ1-2, with a tentative D call TRBD1 (6 bases). The length of the CDR3 is 15 residues. The germline V and J ends were trimmed by 3 bases and 13 bases, with 24 bases remaining between them. Germline CDR1 is MRHNA and CDR2 is SNTAGT. DNA of the CDR3: TGTGCCAGCAGTGAGGGACCGGGACACGCCGGTTTCTCCACCTTC. Translated: CASSEGPGHAGFSTF.

J is TRBJ1-1 and V is TRBV7-3; D unclear. V lost 4 bases to trimming and J lost 4 bases, with 10 bases between them. The CDR3 consists of 13 residues. Germline CDR1 SGHTA, CDR2 FQGTGA. CDR3 nucleotides: TGTGCCAGCAGCTCACCTCCGGTCACTGAAGCTTTCTTT. Protein product: CASSSPPVTEAFF.

The sample holds a few counts of this clone. The rearrangement uses TRBV6-6 and TRBJ2-2, with 7 bases aligning to TRBD1. The germline gives CDR1 MNHNY, CDR2 SVGAGI (reference sequence). The CDR3 has 13 amino acids. The CDR3 DNA sequence: TGTGGTTCCCGGGACAGTAAAACCGGGGAGCTGTTTTTT. As protein: CGSRDSKTGELFF.

This clone was detected a few times. V usage is TRBV19 and J usage is TRBJ1-2; D is unresolved. The V end was cut by 5 bases, the J end by 5 bases, with 9 bases between. Germline V gives CDR1 LNHDA, CDR2 SQIVND (reference sequence). This CDR3 is 12 amino acids long. CDR3 amino acids: CASSPDGYGYTF. The CDR3 DNA sequence: TGTGCCAGTAGTCCTGACGGGTATGGCTACACCTTC.

Note on this clone: A junction end diverges from the germline sequence, so it may reflect a read error. This chain uses TRBV18 with TRBJ2-1, with a possible D match to TRBD2 (5 bases). Germline lookup yields CDR1 KGHSH and CDR2 LQKENI. CDR3 size: 15 residues. The CDR3 DNA reads TGTGCCGGCTCACCGGATTCTGGACTGGGGTTCGAGCAGTTCTTC. Amino acid sequence: CAGSPDSGLGFEQFF.

The chain combines TRBV5-6 with TRBJ2-5, with TRBD1 as a possible D gene (6 bases). Between the trimmed V and J ends, which lost 5 bases and 4 bases, there was a span of 9 bases. In germline, CDR1 is SGHDT, CDR2 YYEEEE. The CDR3 totals 12 residues. In nucleotides, the CDR3 is TGTGCCAGCAGGGCAGGGGCAGAGACCCAGTACTTC. Translated: CASRAGAETQYF.

V is TRBV4-2 and J is TRBJ1-1; TRBD1 aligns across 10 bases. The CDR3 extends over 14 amino acids. Trimming took 4 bases from V and 3 from J; bases not matched to a gene: 2. Germline CDR1 reads LGHNA; CDR2 reads YNFKEQ. CDR3 in amino acids: CASSRQGADTEAFF. The CDR3 DNA reads as TGTGCCAGCAGCCGACAGGGGGCGGACACTGAAGCTTTCTTT.

The V and J genes are TRBV7-9 and TRBJ1-1, with a weak D call TRBD1 (6 bases). The CDR3 runs 15 residues. Germline V gene lookup returns CDR1 SEHNR and CDR2 FQNEAQ (reference sequence). V was shortened by 7 bases and J by 2 bases, with 17 bases between the two germline ends. The CDR3 coding sequence is TGTGCCAGCAACCACAGGGATTCAGGAAACACTGAAGCTTTCTTT. Protein sequence: CASNHRDSGNTEAFF.